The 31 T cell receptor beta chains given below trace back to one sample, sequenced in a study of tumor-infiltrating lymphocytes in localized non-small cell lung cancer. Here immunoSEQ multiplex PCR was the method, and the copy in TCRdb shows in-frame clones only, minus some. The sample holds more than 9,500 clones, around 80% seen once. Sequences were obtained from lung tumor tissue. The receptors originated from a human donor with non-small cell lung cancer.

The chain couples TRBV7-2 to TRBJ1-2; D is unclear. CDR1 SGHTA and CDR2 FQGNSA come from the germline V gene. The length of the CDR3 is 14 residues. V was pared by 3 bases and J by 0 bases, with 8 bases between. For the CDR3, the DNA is TGTGCCAGCAGCTTGGGTGGGACTAACTATGGCTACACCTTC. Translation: CASSLGGTNYGYTF.

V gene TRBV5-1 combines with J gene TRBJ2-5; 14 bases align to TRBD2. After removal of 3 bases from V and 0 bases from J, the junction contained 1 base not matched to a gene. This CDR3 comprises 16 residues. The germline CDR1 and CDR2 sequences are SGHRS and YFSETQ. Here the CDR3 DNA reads TGCGCCAGCAGCTGGACTAGCGGGGGGTACCAAGAGACCCAGTACTTC. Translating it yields CASSWTSGGYQETQYF.

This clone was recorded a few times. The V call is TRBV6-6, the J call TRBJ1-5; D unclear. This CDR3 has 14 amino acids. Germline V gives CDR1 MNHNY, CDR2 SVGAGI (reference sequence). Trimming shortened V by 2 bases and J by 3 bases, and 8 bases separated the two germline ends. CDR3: CASSYVRDNQPQHF. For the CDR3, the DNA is TGTGCCAGCAGTTACGTGAGGGACAATCAGCCCCAGCATTTT.

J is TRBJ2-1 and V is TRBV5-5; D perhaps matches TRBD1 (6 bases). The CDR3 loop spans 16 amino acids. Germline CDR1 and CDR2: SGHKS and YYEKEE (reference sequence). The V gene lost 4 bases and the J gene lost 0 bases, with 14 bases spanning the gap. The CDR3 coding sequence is TGTGCCAGCAGCCAGCAGGGGACCGCCTCCTACAATGAGCAGTTCTTC. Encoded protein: CASSQQGTASYNEQFF.

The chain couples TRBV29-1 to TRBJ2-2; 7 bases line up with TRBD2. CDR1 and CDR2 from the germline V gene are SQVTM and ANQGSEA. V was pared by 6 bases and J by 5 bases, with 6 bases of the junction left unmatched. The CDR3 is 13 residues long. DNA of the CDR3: TGCAGCGTGAATCAGGGAGGGACCGGGGAGCTGTTTTTT. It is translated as CSVNQGGTGELFF.

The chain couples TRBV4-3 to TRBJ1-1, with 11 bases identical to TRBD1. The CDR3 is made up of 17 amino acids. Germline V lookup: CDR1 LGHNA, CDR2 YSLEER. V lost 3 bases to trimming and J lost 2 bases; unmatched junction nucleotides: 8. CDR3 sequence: CASSHGRWTGGNTEAFF. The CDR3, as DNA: TGCGCCAGCAGCCACGGGCGGTGGACAGGGGGCAACACTGAAGCTTTCTTT.

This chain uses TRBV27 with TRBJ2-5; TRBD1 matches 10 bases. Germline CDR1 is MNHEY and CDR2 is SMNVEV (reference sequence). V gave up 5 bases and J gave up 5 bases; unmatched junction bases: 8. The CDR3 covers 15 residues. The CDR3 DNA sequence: TGTGCCAGCAGTCCGCCGGGACAGGGGAGGGAGACCCAGTACTTC. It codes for CASSPPGQGRETQYF.

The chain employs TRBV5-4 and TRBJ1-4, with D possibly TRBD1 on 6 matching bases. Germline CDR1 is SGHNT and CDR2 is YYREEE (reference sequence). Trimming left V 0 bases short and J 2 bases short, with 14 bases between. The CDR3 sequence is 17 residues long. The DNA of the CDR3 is TGTGCCAGCAGCTTGGGTCTGGGAAGGGGGACTAATGAAAAACTGTTTTTT. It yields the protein CASSLGLGRGTNEKLFF.

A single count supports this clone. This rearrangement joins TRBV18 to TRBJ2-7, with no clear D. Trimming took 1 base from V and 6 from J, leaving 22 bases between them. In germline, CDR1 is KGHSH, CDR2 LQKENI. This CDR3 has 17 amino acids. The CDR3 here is CASSPLGSGSYFPEQYF. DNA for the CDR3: TGTGCCAGCTCACCACTAGGGTCTGGATCCTACTTTCCCGAGCAGTACTTC.

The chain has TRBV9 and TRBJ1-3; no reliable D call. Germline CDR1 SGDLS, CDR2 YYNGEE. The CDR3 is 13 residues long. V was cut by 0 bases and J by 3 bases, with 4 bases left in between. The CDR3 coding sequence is TGTGCCAGCAGCGTAGGGAGTGGAAACACCATATATTTT. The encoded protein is CASSVGSGNTIYF.

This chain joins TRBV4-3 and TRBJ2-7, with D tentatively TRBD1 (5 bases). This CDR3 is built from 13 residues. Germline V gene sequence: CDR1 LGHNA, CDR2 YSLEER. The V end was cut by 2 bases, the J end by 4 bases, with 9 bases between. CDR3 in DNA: TGCGCCAGCAGCCAAACTCAGGGTTACGAGCAGTACTTC. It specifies CASSQTQGYEQYF.

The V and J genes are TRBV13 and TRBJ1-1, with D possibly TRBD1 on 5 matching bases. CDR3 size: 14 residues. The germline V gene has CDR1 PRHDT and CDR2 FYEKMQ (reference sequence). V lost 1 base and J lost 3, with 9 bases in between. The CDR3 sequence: CASSLEGSDTEAFF. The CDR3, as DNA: TGTGCCAGCAGCTTAGAGGGGTCCGACACTGAAGCTTTCTTT.

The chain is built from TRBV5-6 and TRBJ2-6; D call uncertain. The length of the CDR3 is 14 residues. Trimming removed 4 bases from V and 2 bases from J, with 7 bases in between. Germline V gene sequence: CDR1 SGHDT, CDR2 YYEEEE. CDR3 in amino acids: CASSVDPGANVLTF. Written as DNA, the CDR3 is TGTGCCAGCAGCGTCGATCCTGGGGCCAACGTCCTGACTTTC. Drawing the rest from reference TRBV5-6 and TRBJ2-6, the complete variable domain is DAGVTQSPTHLIKTRGQQVTLRCSPKSGHDTVSWYQQALGQGPQFIFQYYEEEERQRGNFPDRFSGHQFPNYSSELNVNALLLGDSALYLCASSVDPGANVLTFGAGSRLTVL.

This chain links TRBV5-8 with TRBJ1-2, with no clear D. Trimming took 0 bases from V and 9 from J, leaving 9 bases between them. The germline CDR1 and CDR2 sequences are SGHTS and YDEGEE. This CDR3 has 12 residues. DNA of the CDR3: TGTGCCAGCAGCTTGGGACCGGCTAGCTACACCTTC. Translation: CASSLGPASYTF.

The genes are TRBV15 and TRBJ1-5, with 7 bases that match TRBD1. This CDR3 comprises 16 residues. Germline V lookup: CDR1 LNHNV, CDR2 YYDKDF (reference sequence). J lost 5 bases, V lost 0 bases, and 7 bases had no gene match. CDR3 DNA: TGTGCCACCAGCAGAGATCAGGGGGTGAGCGATCAGCCCCAGCATTTT. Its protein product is CATSRDQGVSDQPQHF.

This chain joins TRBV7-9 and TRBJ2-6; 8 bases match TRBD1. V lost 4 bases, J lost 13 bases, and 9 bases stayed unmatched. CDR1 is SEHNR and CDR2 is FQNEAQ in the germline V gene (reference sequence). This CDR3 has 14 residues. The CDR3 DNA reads TGTGCCAGCAGCTCTAAGACAGGGGCCCAAGTCCTGACTTTC. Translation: CASSSKTGAQVLTF. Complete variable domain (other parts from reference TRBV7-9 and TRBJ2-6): DTGVSQNPRHKITKRGQNVTFRCDPISEHNRLYWYRQTLGQGPEFLTYFQNEAQLEKSRLLSDRFSAERPKGSFSTLEIQRTEQGDSAMYLCASSSKTGAQVLTFGAGSRLTVL.

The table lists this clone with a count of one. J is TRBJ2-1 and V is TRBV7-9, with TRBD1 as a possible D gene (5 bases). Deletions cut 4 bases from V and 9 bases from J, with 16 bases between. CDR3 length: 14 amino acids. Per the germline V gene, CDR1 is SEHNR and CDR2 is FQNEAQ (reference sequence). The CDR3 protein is CASSSISDTGEQFF. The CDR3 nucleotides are TGTGCCAGCAGCTCAATCTCGGACACCGGTGAGCAGTTCTTC. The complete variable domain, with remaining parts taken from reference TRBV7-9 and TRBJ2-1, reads DTGVSQNPRHKITKRGQNVTFRCDPISEHNRLYWYRQTLGQGPEFLTYFQNEAQLEKSRLLSDRFSAERPKGSFSTLEIQRTEQGDSAMYLCASSSISDTGEQFFGPGTRLTVL.

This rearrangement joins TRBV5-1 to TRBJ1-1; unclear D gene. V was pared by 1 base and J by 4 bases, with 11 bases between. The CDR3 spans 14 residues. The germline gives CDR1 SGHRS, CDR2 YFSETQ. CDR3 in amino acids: CASSLTGIGTEAFF. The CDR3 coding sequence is TGCGCCAGCAGCTTGACGGGTATCGGCACTGAAGCTTTCTTT.

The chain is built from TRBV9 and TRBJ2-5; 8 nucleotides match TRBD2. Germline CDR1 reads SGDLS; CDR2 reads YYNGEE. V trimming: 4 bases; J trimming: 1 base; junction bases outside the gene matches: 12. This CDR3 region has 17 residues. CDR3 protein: CASSSQPRGAGQETQYF. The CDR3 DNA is TGTGCCAGCAGCTCTCAGCCGCGGGGGGCGGGCCAAGAGACCCAGTACTTC. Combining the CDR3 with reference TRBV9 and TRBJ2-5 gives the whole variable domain DSGVTQTPKHLITATGQRVTLRCSPRSGDLSVYWYQQSLDQGLQFLIQYYNGEERAKGNILERFSAQQFPDLHSELNLSSLELGDSALYFCASSSQPRGAGQETQYFGPGTRLLVL.

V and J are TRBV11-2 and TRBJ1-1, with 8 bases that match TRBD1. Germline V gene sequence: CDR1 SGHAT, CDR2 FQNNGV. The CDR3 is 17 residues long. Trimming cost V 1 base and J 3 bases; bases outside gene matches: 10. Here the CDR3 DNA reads TGTGCCAGCAGCTTAGGCAGGGGGCTACGGGTGGACACTGAAGCTTTCTTT. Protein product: CASSLGRGLRVDTEAFF.

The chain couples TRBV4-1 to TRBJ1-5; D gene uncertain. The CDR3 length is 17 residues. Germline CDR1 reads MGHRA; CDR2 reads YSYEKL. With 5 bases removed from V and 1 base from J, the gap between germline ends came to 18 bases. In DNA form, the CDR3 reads TGCGCCAGCAGCGAGGATACTCGGGTAGGAAGCAATCAGCCCCAGCATTTT. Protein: CASSEDTRVGSNQPQHF.

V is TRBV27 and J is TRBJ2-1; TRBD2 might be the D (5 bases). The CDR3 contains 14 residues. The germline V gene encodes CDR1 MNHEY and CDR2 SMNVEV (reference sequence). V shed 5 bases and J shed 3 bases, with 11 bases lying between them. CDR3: CASSPHRDYNEQFF. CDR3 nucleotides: TGTGCCAGCAGTCCACACCGGGACTACAATGAGCAGTTCTTC.

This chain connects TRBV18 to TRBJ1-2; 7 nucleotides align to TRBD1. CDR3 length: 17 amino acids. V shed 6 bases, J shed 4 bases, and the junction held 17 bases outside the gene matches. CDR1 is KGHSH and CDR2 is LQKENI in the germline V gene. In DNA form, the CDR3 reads TGTGCCAGCTCGCCCATTATTCCAGGGGGAAACCCCTATGGCTACACCTTC. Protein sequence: CASSPIIPGGNPYGYTF. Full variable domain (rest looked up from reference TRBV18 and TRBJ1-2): NAGVMQNPRHLVRRRGQEARLRCSPMKGHSHVYWYRQLPEEGLKFMVYLQKENIIDESGMPKERFSAEFPKEGPSILRIQQVVRGDSAAYFCASSPIIPGGNPYGYTFGSGTRLTVV.

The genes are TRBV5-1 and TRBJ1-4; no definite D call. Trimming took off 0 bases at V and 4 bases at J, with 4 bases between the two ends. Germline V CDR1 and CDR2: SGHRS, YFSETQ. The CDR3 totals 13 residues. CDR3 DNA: TGCGCCAGCAGCTTGGACAGTAATGAAAAACTGTTTTTT. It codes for CASSLDSNEKLFF. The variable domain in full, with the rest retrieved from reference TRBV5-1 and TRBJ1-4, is KAGVTQTPRYLIKTRGQQVTLSCSPISGHRSVSWYQQTPGQGLQFLFEYFSETQRNKGNFPGRFSGRQFSNSRSEMNVSTLELGDSALYLCASSLDSNEKLFFGSGTQLSVL.

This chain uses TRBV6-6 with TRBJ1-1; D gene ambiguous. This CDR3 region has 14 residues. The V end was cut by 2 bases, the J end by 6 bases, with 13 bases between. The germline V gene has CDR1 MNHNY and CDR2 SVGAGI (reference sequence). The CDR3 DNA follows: TGTGCCAGCAGTTACAAGGAATACGTTCCTGAAGCTTTCTTT. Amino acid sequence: CASSYKEYVPEAFF.

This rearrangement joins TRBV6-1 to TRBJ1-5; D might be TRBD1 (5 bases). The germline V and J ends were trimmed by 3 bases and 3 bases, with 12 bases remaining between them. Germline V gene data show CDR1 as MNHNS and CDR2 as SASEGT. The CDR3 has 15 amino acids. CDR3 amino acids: CASSEFGDFNQPQHF. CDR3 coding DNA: TGTGCCAGCAGTGAGTTTGGGGACTTCAATCAGCCCCAGCATTTT.

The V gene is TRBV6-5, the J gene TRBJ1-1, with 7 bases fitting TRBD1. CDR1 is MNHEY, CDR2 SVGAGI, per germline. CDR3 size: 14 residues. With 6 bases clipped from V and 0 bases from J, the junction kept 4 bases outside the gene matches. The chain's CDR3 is CASRTGRLNTEAFF. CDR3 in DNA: TGTGCCAGCAGGACAGGGAGACTGAACACTGAAGCTTTCTTT.

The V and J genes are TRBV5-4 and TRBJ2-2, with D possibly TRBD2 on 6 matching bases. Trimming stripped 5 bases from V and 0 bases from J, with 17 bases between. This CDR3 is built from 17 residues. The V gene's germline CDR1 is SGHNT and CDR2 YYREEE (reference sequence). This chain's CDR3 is CASSYPTSRANTGELFF. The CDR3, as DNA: TGTGCCAGCAGTTACCCCACTAGCAGGGCGAACACCGGGGAGCTGTTTTTT. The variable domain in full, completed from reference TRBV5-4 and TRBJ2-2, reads ETGVTQSPTHLIKTRGQQVTLRCSSQSGHNTVSWYQQALGQGPQFIFQYYREEENGRGNFPPRFSGLQFPNYSSELNVNALELDDSALYLCASSYPTSRANTGELFFGEGSRLTVL.

CDR3 amino acids: CASSVSGLAGGREQFF. The CDR3 DNA reads as TGTGCCAGCAGCGTGAGTGGGCTAGCGGGGGGGCGAGAGCAGTTCTTC. This chain joins TRBV9 and TRBJ2-1; 12 bases are a match to TRBD2. Germline V gene sequence: CDR1 SGDLS, CDR2 YYNGEE. J gave up 10 bases and V 2 bases, and 10 bases lay outside the gene matches. The CDR3 extends over 16 amino acids.

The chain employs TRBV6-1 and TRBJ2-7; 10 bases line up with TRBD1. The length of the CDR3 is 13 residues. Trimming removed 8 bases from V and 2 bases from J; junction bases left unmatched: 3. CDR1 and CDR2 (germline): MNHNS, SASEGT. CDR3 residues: CASGDRGPYEQYF. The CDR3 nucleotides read TGTGCCAGCGGGGACAGGGGACCCTACGAGCAGTACTTC.

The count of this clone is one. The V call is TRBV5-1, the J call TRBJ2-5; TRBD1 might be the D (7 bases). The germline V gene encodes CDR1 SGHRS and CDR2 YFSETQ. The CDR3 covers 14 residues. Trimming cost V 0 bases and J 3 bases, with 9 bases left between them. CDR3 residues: CASSLARGEETQYF. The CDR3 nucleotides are TGCGCCAGCAGCTTGGCCAGGGGGGAAGAGACCCAGTACTTC.